One and the same sample provided the 16 T cell receptor beta chains below, sequenced in a study of shared clonotypes between healthy human individuals. Profiling relied on immunoSEQ multiplex PCR, and the TCRdb table lists in-frame clones only, not all of them. Here the sample spans some 490,000 clones, approximately 78% being singletons. What was sequenced was PBMCs. The receptors were sampled from a woman in her 40s in good health. Some clones in this sample may be carry-over from other donors' samples.

This clone was counted only a few times. The chain links TRBV5-6 to TRBJ1-1; TRBD1 matches 7 bases. This CDR3 region has 15 residues. Germline trimming cut 4 bases from V and 1 base from J; bases unmatched to any gene: 7. Germline V CDR1 and CDR2: SGHDT, YYEEEE. The CDR3, as DNA: TGTGCCAGCAGCGAAATAGACAGGGAGAACACTGAAGCTTTCTTT. It is translated as CASSEIDRENTEAFF. The variable domain in full, with the rest retrieved from reference TRBV5-6 and TRBJ1-1, is DAGVTQSPTHLIKTRGQQVTLRCSPKSGHDTVSWYQQALGQGPQFIFQYYEEEERQRGNFPDRFSGHQFPNYSSELNVNALLLGDSALYLCASSEIDRENTEAFFGQGTRLTVV.

This clone was seen just once. The chain couples TRBV15 to TRBJ2-1; D is uncertain. V was clipped by 4 bases and J by 10 bases, with 20 bases between them. The CDR3 runs to 15 residues. Germline values: CDR1 LNHNV, CDR2 YYDKDF (reference sequence). This CDR3 is CATSISGAMKTEQFF. As DNA, the CDR3 is TGTGCCACCAGCATTTCAGGTGCGATGAAGACCGAGCAGTTCTTC.

The chain links TRBV29-1 to TRBJ1-4; D gene uncertain. The CDR3 covers 13 residues. The V end lost 4 bases, the J end lost 8 bases, and 14 bases lay between the germline ends. From germline, CDR1 is SQVTM and CDR2 ANQGSEA. The CDR3 coding sequence is TGCAGCGTTGTGTTTCAACGAGGGGAAAAACTGTTTTTT. It yields the protein CSVVFQRGEKLFF.

This clone has just a few counts. The rearrangement uses TRBV6-1 and TRBJ2-6; the D is unclear. Germline V CDR1 and CDR2: MNHNS, SASEGT. This CDR3 region has 16 residues. Trimming took 3 bases from V and 0 from J, leaving 9 bases between them. This CDR3 is CASSEQVLSGANVLTF. CDR3 coding DNA: TGTGCCAGCAGTGAGCAGGTTCTCTCTGGGGCCAACGTCCTGACTTTC.

The V call is TRBV19, the J call TRBJ2-3, with D tentatively TRBD2 (6 bases). The germline V gene encodes CDR1 LNHDA and CDR2 SQIVND (reference sequence). The CDR3 consists of 13 residues. V was shortened by 10 bases and J by 1 base, with 12 bases between the two germline ends. CDR3 in amino acids: CATRTGGTDTQYF. The CDR3 DNA is TGTGCCACCCGAACGGGGGGCACAGATACGCAGTATTTT. Drawing the rest from reference TRBV19 and TRBJ2-3, the complete variable domain is DGGITQSPKYLFRKEGQNVTLSCEQNLNHDAMYWYRQDPGQGLRLIYYSQIVNDFQKGDIAEGYSVSREKKESFPLTVTSAQKNPTAFYLCATRTGGTDTQYFGPGTRLTVL.

The chain employs TRBV5-6 and TRBJ1-2, with D uncertain. Germline CDR1 reads SGHDT; CDR2 reads YYEEEE. Deletions cut 5 bases from V and 8 bases from J, with 16 bases between. The CDR3 totals 13 residues. CDR3 nucleotides: TGTGCCAGCAGTGGCGCAGGAGCGCAGGGCTACACCTTC. Translated: CASSGAGAQGYTF.

Notes on this clone: Different DNA sequences within this sample yield the same CDR3. The CDR3 nucleotides are TGTGCCAGCAGCCCATCCACAGATACGCAGTATTTT. It is translated as CASSPSTDTQYF. V and J are TRBV28 and TRBJ2-3, with D hard to call. Germline V gives CDR1 MDHEN, CDR2 SYDVKM. Trimming shortened V by 6 bases and J by 2 bases, and 6 bases separated the two germline ends. The CDR3 runs to 12 residues.

The J gene is TRBJ2-2, the V gene TRBV5-5; D gene uncertain. V lost 0 bases and J 6 bases, leaving 0 bases between the germline ends. CDR1 is SGHKS and CDR2 is YYEKEE in the germline V gene (reference sequence). The CDR3 length is 11 residues. The CDR3 DNA reads as TGTGCCAGCAGCTTGGCCGGGGAGCTGTTTTTT. Its protein is CASSLAGELFF.

The CDR3 reads CASSGLTSYEQYF. The CDR3, as DNA: TGTGCCAGCAGTGGCCTGACTAGCTACGAGCAGTACTTC. The chain is built from TRBV2 and TRBJ2-7; maybe TRBD2 (6 bases). V lost 4 bases and J lost 3, with 10 bases in between. Germline assignment: CDR1 SNHLY and CDR2 FYNNEI. This CDR3 has 13 residues.

This clone was counted once. This chain uses TRBV18 with TRBJ1-3; D is possibly TRBD1 (5 bases). In germline, CDR1 is KGHSH, CDR2 LQKENI. The V and J ends lost 6 bases and 0 bases respectively, with 15 bases between them. The CDR3 loop spans 16 amino acids. The CDR3 DNA follows: TGTGCCAGCTCCTTGGGACGTACAAGCTCTGGAAACACCATATATTTT. Translated, it gives CASSLGRTSSGNTIYF.

The chain links TRBV2 to TRBJ2-2, with 7 bases that match TRBD2. V lost 3 bases to trimming and J lost 5 bases; unmatched junction nucleotides: 9. Germline V gene lookup returns CDR1 SNHLY and CDR2 FYNNEI. This CDR3 comprises 16 residues. CDR3 DNA sequence: TGTGCCAGCAGTGACGGGGGACTAAGCGGGACCGGGGAGCTGTTTTTT. This gives the protein CASSDGGLSGTGELFF.

The genes are TRBV7-6 and TRBJ2-5, with D perhaps TRBD1 or TRBD2 (5 bases each). The ends were cut back, 0 bases at V and 5 bases at J, with 13 bases in the middle. The CDR3 sequence is 15 residues long. The germline gives CDR1 SGHVS, CDR2 FNYEAQ. The CDR3 loop reads CASSLAGVGGETQYF. CDR3 DNA: TGTGCCAGCAGCTTAGCGGGGGTCGGTGGGGAGACCCAGTACTTC. The whole variable domain, filled in from reference TRBV7-6 and TRBJ2-5, reads GAGVSQSPRYKVTKRGQDVALRCDPISGHVSLYWYRQALGQGPEFLTYFNYEAQQDKSGLPNDRFSAERPEGSISTLTIQRTEQRDSAMYRCASSLAGVGGETQYFGPGTRLLVL.

The chain links TRBV27 to TRBJ2-3; the D is unclear. The CDR3 loop spans 15 amino acids. Per the germline V gene, CDR1 is MNHEY and CDR2 is SMNVEV (reference sequence). With 1 base removed from V and 1 base from J, the gap between germline ends came to 9 bases. CDR3 in DNA: TGTGCCAGCAGTTTATATGGCGCCCGCACAGATACGCAGTATTTT. Protein product: CASSLYGARTDTQYF.

The J gene is TRBJ2-3, the V gene TRBV7-9; D uncertain. Germline loops: CDR1 SEHNR, CDR2 FQNEAQ (reference sequence). V gave up 7 bases and J gave up 0 bases, with 11 bases separating them. This CDR3 has 14 residues. CDR3 bases: TGTGCCAGCACCCCTCGGCGGAGCACAGATACGCAGTATTTT. Translation: CASTPRRSTDTQYF.

This clone was seen a few times. This sequence joins TRBV11-2 and TRBJ2-5; tentatively, D is TRBD2 (7 bases). Germline values: CDR1 SGHAT, CDR2 FQNNGV. Trimming shortened V by 1 base and J by 5 bases, and 14 bases separated the two germline ends. This CDR3 spans 15 amino acids. The CDR3 DNA sequence: TGTGCCAGCAGCTTAGGGGGCGGGGGCCCCGAGACCCAGTACTTC. This codes for CASSLGGGGPETQYF.

The CDR3 nucleotides are TGTGCCAGCAGCTTGGGAGGGGGCGTAGAGACCCAGTACTTC. Translating gives CASSLGGGVETQYF. The chain couples TRBV11-2 to TRBJ2-5; the D gene could be TRBD1 or TRBD2 (7 bases each). The CDR3 runs to 14 residues. Per the germline V gene, CDR1 is SGHAT and CDR2 is FQNNGV. V lost 3 bases to trimming and J lost 4 bases, with 12 bases between them.